The present entry profiles one T cell receptor (beta chain) with its context. These data are taken from a study of siplizumab effects on memory and regulatory T cells. Sequencing used immunoSEQ multiplex PCR; TCRdb keeps in-frame clones, though not all of them. Altogether 100,000 or so clones are present, around 95% being singletons, with the ten largest covering about 0.16%. The V gene's germline CDR1 is SQVTM and CDR2 ANQGSEA. V lost 4 bases and J 1 base, leaving 10 bases between the germline ends. This CDR3 is built from 13 residues. Sample: non-Treg CD4+ T cells sorted from blood. This sequence was found in a human donor in good health. The chain carries TRBV29-1 and TRBJ2-5; D may be TRBD2 (7 bases). The CDR3 DNA is TGCAGCGTTGTTCGGGGGGCCCAAGAGACCCAGTACTTC. Its translation: CSVVRGAQETQYF.